The TCR beta chain under discussion was sequenced for a study of blood T cell repertoires in COVID-19 (dated by TCRdb to 2018 to 2020). Broadly, across the study: Samples from collaborators originated in the United States, Italy and Spain and spanned both the acute and convalescent phases of COVID-19. The prospective study material was composed of cDNA or gDNA derived from T cells, B-cell-depleted T cells, or PBMCs. The dataset comprised deeply sampled blood TCRbeta repertoires from subjects exposed to, actively infected with, or recovered from COVID-19. The sample metadata nearly always contained a de-identified subject ID, COVID-19 status, age in years and sex. The samples were drawn from two sources: the first 160 participants of the ongoing ImmuneRACE study, and 1,254 subjects contributed by 6 global collaborators. HLA class I and class II types, where available, came from metadata supplied by the sample provider rather than from assay-based typing. A freely available public database, intended as a resource for researchers studying the immune response to SARS-CoV-2, is where the repertoires were released. Points the paper makes about the study in general: How much clinical and demographic metadata was included differed by source and by participant, and the metadata was provided uncurated.

Points on this clone: Its antigen remains unidentified. Per-base qualities were not stored, and no clone one base away is much larger.

TCRbeta CDR3 regions were amplified from genomic DNA by means of the immunoSEQ Assay, a bias-controlled multiplex PCR. The published analysis was carried out like this. Within the assay, amplification of reference gene primers was used to estimate how many nucleated cells each sample contained. To quantify the absolute abundance of each unique TCRbeta CDR3 rearrangement, sequence reads were collapsed and filtered. For each sample, productive Simpson clonality was calculated as the square root of Simpson's diversity index over productive rearrangements. TCRdb stores this immuneACCESS table with in-frame sequences only. Part of the clones is absent; in the studies checked, under half of the shortfall reflects unresolved V genes, and no reason is known for the rest. That table furnishes V, J and clone size, whereas the DNA furnished D and trimming. For this sample there are 430,000 or so clones; roughly 90% appear just once. Of the sample, 0.7% to 0.85% falls within the top ten clones.

One collaborating source in Seattle enrolled patients while the patients were actively infected and followed the patients over time throughout the course of disease. The collaborating institutions used their own protocols to collect whole blood in K2EDTA tubes. For TCRbeta analysis, collaborator samples were shipped as frozen whole blood, as isolated PBMCs, or as DNA extracted from either sample type. Reading from cysteine to phenylalanine, the CDR3 counts 12 amino acids. The entry retains the CDR3 DNA only, 36 bases that are in frame from base 1. In the germline V gene, CDR1 corresponds to SNHLY and CDR2 to FYNNEI. Between the V and J ends, shortened by 7 bases and 7 bases respectively, the junction contains 8 bases.

The chain links TRBV2 with TRBJ1-6, with no confidently assigned D gene. The receptor was isolated from a man aged 18 to 35 with COVID-19, enrolled during active disease. The sequenced sample consisted of peripheral blood. Here the CDR3 is given as CASTPGNSPLHF. DNA sequence: TGTGCCAGCACTCCAGGCAATTCACCCCTCCACTTT.